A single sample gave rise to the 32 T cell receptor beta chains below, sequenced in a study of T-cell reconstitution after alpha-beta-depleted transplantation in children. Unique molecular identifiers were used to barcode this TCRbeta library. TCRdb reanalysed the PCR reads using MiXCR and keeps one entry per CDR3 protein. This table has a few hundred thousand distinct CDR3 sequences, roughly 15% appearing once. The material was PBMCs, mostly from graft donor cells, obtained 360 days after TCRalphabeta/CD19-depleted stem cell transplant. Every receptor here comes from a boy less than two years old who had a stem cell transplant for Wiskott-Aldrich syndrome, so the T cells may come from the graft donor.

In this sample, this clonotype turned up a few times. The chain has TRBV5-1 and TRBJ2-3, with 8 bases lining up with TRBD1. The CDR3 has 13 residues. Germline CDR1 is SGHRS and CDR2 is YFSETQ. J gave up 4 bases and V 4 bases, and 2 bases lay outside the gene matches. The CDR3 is CASSGQGSDTQYF. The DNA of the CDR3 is TGCGCCAGCAGCGGACAGGGCTCAGATACGCAGTATTTT.

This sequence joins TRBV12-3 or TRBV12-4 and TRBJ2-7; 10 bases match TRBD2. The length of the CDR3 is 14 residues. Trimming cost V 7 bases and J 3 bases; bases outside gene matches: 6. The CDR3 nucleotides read TGTGCCAGCACCACTAGCGGGGCTTTCTACGAGCAGTACTTC. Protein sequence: CASTTSGAFYEQYF.

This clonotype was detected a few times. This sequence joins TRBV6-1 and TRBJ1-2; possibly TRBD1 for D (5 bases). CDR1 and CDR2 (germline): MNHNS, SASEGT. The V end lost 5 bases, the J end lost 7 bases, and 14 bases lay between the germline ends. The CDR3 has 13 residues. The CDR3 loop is CASSQTGLLGYTF. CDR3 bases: TGTGCCAGCAGTCAAACAGGTTTACTTGGCTACACCTTC.

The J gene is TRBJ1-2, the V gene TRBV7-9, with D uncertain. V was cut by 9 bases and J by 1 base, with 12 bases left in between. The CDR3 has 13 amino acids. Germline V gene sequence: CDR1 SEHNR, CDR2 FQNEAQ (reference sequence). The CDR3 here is CASDARNNYGYTF. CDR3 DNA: TGTGCCAGTGACGCTAGGAATAACTATGGCTACACCTTC.

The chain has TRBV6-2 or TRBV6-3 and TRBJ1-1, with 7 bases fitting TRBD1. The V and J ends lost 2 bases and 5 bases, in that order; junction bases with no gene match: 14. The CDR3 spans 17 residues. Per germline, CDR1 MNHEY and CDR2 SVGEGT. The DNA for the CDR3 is TGTGCCAGCAGTTACCCCGGGACAGTCCCCCGGGGGACTGAAGCTTTCTTT. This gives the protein CASSYPGTVPRGTEAFF.

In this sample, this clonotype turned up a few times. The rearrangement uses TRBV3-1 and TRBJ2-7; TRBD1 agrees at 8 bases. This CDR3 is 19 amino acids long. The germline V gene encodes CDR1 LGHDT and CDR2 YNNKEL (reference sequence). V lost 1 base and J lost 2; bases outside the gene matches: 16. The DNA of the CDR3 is TGTGCCAGCAGCCAAGTTTGGGACAGGACGGAGGAATCTCCCTACGAGCAGTACTTC. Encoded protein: CASSQVWDRTEESPYEQYF.

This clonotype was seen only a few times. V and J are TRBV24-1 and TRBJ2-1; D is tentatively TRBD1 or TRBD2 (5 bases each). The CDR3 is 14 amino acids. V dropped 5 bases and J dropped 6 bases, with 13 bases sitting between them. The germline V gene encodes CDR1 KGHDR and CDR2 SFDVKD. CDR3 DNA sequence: TGTGCCACCAGTGGGGCCGGGACGGTCAATGAGCAGTTCTTC. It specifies CATSGAGTVNEQFF.

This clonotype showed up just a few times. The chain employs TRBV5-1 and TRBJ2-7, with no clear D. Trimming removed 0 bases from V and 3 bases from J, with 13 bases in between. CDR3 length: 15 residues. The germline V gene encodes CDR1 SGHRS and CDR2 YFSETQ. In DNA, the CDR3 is TGCGCCAGCAGCTTGGGGTTTCAAGGGTTCTACGAGCAGTACTTC. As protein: CASSLGFQGFYEQYF.

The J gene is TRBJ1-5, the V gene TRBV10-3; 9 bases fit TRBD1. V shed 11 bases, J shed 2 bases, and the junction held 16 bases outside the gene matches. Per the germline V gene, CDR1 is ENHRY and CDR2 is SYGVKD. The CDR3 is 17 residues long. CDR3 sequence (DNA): TGTGCCTCGGCCGGGACAGGGCGGGCATCGCGCAATCAGCCCCAGCATTTT. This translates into CASAGTGRASRNQPQHF.

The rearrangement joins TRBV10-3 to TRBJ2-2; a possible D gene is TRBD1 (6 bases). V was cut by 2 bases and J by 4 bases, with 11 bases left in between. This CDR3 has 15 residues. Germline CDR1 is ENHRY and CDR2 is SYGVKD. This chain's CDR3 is CAISENREVTGELFF. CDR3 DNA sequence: TGTGCCATCAGTGAGAACAGGGAAGTCACCGGGGAGCTGTTTTTT.

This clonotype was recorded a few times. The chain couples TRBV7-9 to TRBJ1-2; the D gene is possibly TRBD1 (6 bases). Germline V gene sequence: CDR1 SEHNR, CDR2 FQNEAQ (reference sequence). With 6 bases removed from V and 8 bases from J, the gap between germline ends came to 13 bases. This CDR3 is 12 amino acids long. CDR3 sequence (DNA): TGTGCCAGCAGACAGGGAGCCTCGGGCTACACCTTC. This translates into CASRQGASGYTF. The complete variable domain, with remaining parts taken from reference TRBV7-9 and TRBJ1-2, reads DTGVSQNPRHKITKRGQNVTFRCDPISEHNRLYWYRQTLGQGPEFLTYFQNEAQLEKSRLLSDRFSAERPKGSFSTLEIQRTEQGDSAMYLCASRQGASGYTFGSGTRLTVV.

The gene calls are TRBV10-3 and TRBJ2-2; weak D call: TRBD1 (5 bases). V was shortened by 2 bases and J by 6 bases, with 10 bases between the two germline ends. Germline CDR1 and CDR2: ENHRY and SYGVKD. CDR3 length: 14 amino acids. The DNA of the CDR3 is TGTGCCATCAGTGAGCCAAGGGGCCCCGGGGAGCTGTTTTTT. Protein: CAISEPRGPGELFF.

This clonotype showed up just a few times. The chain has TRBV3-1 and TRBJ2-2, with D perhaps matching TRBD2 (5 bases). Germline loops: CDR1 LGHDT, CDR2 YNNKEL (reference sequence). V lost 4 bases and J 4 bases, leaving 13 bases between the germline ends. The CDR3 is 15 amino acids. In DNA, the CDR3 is TGTGCCAGCAGCCGCGCTACCGGGGTCACCGGGGAGCTGTTTTTT. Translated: CASSRATGVTGELFF.

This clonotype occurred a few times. CDR3 nucleotide sequence: TGTGCTAGTGGTCCCCCCTCATTAGATACGCAGTATTTT. It specifies CASGPPSLDTQYF. The V call is TRBV12-5, the J call TRBJ2-3; D unresolved. Germline-derived CDR1 and CDR2 are LGHNT and FRNRAP. The CDR3 totals 13 residues. V lost 5 bases to trimming and J lost 5 bases, with 11 bases between them.

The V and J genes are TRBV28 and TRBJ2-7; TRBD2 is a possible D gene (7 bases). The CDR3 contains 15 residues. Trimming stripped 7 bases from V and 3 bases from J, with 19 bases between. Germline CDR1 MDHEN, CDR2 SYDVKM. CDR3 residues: CASNRGARALYEQYF. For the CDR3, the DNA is TGTGCCAGCAACCGGGGGGCGCGGGCTCTCTACGAGCAGTACTTC.

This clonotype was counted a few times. The CDR3 DNA sequence: TGCGCCAGCAGCCCCCTAATCCAGGGTGCGTCCTACAATGAGCAGTTCTTC. This sequence encodes CASSPLIQGASYNEQFF. The J gene is TRBJ2-1, the V gene TRBV4-1; D is possibly TRBD1 (5 bases). This CDR3 is built from 17 residues. CDR1 is MGHRA and CDR2 is YSYEKL in the germline V gene. Deletions cut 4 bases from V and 1 base from J, with 17 bases between.

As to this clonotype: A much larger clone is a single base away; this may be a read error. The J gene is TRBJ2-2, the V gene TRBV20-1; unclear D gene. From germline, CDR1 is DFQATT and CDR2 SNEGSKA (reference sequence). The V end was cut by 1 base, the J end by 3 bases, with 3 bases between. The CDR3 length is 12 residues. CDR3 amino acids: CSARAYTGELFF. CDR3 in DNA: TGCAGTGCTAGAGCGTACACCGGGGAGCTGTTTTTT.

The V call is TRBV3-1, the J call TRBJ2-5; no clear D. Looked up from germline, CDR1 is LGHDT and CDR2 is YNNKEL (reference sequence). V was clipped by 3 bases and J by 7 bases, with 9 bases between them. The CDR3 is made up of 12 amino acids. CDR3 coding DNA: TGTGCCAGCAGCCACTATAGGGCGACCCAGTACTTC. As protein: CASSHYRATQYF.

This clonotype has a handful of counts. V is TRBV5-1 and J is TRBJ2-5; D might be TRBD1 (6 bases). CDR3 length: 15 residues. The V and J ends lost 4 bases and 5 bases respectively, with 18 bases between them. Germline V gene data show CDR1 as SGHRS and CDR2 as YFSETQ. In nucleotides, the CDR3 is TGCGCCAGCAGCCAACGTTACAGGGATTTGGAGACCCAGTACTTC. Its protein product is CASSQRYRDLETQYF.

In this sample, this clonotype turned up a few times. CDR3 loop: CASSVGRGGFEQYF. CDR3 in DNA: TGTGCCAGCAGTGTTGGGCGGGGGGGCTTCGAGCAGTACTTC. The chain employs TRBV25-1 and TRBJ2-7, with 9 positions matching TRBD2. V shed 4 bases and J 6 bases; nucleotides not matched to a gene: 7. The CDR3 contains 14 residues. CDR1 is MGHDK and CDR2 is SYGVNS in the germline V gene.

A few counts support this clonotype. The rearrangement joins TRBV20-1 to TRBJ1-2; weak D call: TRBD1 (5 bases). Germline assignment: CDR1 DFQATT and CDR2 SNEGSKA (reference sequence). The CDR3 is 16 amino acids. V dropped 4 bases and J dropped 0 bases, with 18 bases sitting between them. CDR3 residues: CSAIRAGLRANYGYTF. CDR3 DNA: TGCAGTGCTATAAGGGCGGGGCTCCGAGCTAACTATGGCTACACCTTC.

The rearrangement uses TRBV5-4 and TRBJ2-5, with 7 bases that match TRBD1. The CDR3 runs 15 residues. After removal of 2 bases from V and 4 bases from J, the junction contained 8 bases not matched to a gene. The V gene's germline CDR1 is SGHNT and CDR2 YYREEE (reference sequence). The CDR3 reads CASSFRGTVRETQYF. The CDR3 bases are TGTGCCAGCAGCTTTAGGGGGACAGTAAGAGAGACCCAGTACTTC.

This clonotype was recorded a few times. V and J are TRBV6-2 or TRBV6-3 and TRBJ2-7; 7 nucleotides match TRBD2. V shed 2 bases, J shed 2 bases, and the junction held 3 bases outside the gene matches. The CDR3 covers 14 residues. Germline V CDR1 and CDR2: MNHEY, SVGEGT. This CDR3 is CASSYTLAAYEQYF. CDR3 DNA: TGTGCCAGCAGTTACACCCTAGCGGCCTACGAGCAGTACTTC.

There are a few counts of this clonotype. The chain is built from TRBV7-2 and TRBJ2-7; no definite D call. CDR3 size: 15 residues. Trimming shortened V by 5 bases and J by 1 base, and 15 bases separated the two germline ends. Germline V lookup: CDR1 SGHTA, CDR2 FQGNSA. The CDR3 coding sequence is TGTGCCAGCAGCCACGCCGCGTCATTTTCCTACGAGCAGTACTTC. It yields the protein CASSHAASFSYEQYF.

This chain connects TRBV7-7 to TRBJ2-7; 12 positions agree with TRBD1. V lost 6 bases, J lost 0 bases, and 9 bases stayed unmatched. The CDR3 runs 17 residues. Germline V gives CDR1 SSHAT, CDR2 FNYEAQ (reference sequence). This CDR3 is CASSSGTGGWSSYEQYF. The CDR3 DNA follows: TGTGCCAGCAGTTCCGGGACAGGGGGCTGGAGCTCCTACGAGCAGTACTTC.

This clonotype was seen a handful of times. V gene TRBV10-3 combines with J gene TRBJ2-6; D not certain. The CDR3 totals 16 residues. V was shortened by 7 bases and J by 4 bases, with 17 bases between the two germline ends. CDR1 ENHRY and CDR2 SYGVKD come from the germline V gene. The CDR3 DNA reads TGTGCCATCAAGCCACCCAGTAGAGCCGGGGCCAACGTCCTGACTTTC. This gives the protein CAIKPPSRAGANVLTF.

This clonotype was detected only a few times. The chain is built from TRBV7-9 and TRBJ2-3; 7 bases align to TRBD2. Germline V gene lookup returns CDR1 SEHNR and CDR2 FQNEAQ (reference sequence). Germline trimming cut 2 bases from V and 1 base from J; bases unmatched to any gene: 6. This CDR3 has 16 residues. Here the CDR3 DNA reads TGTGCCAGCAGCTTAAGGCGACTAGCTCGCACAGATACGCAGTATTTT. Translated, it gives CASSLRRLARTDTQYF.

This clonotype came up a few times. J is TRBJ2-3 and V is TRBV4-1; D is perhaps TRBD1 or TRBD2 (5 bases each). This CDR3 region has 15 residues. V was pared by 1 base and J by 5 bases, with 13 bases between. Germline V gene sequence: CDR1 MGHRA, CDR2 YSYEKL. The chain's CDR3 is CASSQVEGRVDTQYF. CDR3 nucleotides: TGCGCCAGCAGCCAAGTCGAGGGGCGCGTAGATACGCAGTATTTT.

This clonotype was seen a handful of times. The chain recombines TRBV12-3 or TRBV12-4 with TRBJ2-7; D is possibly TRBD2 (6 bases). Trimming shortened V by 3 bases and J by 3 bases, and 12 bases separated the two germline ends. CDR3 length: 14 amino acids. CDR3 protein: CASSFGGELYEQYF. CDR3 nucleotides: TGTGCCAGCAGTTTCGGCGGGGAGCTCTACGAGCAGTACTTC.

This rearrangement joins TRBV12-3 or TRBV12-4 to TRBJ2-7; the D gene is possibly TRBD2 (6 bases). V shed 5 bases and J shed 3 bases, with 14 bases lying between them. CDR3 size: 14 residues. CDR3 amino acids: CASSPLRGYYEQYF. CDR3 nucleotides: TGTGCCAGCAGTCCCCTTCGGGGGTACTACGAGCAGTACTTC.

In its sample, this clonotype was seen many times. This CDR3 reads CASSLAPVGIFPETQYF. The CDR3 region has the DNA TGTGCCAGCAGTTTAGCTCCCGTCGGGATTTTCCCCGAGACCCAGTACTTC. V and J are TRBV12-3 or TRBV12-4 and TRBJ2-5, with a possible D match to TRBD2 (5 bases). This CDR3 spans 17 amino acids. V gave up 0 bases and J gave up 5 bases, with 19 bases separating them.

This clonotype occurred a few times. CDR3 DNA sequence: TGTGCCAGCAGCTTAGTACTAGCGGCTCTAGAGACCCAGTACTTC. This sequence encodes CASSLVLAALETQYF. The chain recombines TRBV11-2 with TRBJ2-5, with 8 bases fitting TRBD2. Germline V gene sequence: CDR1 SGHAT, CDR2 FQNNGV. The length of the CDR3 is 15 residues. V dropped 1 base and J dropped 4; count of bases not matched to a gene: 5. The whole variable domain, filled in from reference TRBV11-2 and TRBJ2-5, reads EAGVAQSPRYKIIEKRQSVAFWCNPISGHATLYWYQQILGQGPKLLIQFQNNGVVDDSQLPKDRFSAERLKGVDSTLKIQPAKLEDSAVYLCASSLVLAALETQYFGPGTRLLVL.